This T cell receptor (beta chain) was identified in a study of beta chain features in type 1 diabetes. This clone was found a few times. As yet, its antigen is unknown. cDNA synthesis used the whole RNA isolate, giving expressed TCRB sequences. TCRdb's table, derived via immunoSEQ multiplex PCR, lists solely in-frame clones and lacks some. The sample consists of roughly 450,000 clones, roughly 10% of them appearing once. General observations from the study: The question left open here concerned HLA type influencing TCRB rearrangement.

CDR1 SQVTM and CDR2 ANQGSEA come from the germline V gene. Trimming stripped 6 bases from V and 3 bases from J, with 14 bases between. The CDR3 has 14 amino acids. One heparinised blood draw, averaging about 100 mL, came from each donor. This sequence originates from a woman between 18 and 29 years old in good health. Sequenced sample: naive CD4+ T cells from blood. V usage is TRBV29-1 and J usage is TRBJ1-4; possible D gene TRBD1, 6 bases. The CDR3 bases are TGCAGCGTGGCCACGACAGGACCTAATGAAAAACTGTTTTTT. As protein: CSVATTGPNEKLFF.